This T cell receptor beta chain was captured in a study of blood T cell repertoires in COVID-19 (dated by TCRdb to about 2020). Study-wide context: Samples covering the acute and convalescent phases of COVID-19 were provided by collaborators in the United States, Italy and Spain. The samples were drawn from the first 160 participants of the ongoing ImmuneRACE study and from under 1,500 subjects provided by 6 global collaborators. The repertoires were made available in a free public database intended to serve as a resource for research on the immune response to SARS-CoV-2. Subjects who had been exposed to COVID-19, were actively infected with it, or had recovered from it provided the deeply sampled blood TCRbeta repertoires that made up the dataset. The sample metadata nearly always contained a de-identified subject ID, COVID-19 status, age in years and sex. The prospective study material was composed of cDNA or gDNA derived from T cells, B-cell-depleted T cells, or PBMCs. Where HLA class I and class II types were available, the types were taken from metadata supplied by the sample provider, not from assay-based typing. Overall study results and their limits: Clinical and demographic metadata were provided uncurated, with the amount varying by source and participant.

This clone was observed a single time. Its binding antigen is unknown. The record has no base qualities; no much larger clone is one base away. Looking up the germline V gene (reference sequence) yields CDR1 LNHDA and CDR2 SQIVND. Spanning cysteine to phenylalanine, the CDR3 consists of 15 amino acids. The sequence is cut down to CDR3 DNA, 45 bases in frame from base 1. Unmatched junction bases come to 6, with V trimmed by 7 bases and J by 6 bases. TCRbeta CDR3 regions were amplified from genomic DNA by means of the immunoSEQ Assay, a bias-controlled multiplex PCR. The paper's processing steps were these. Within the assay, amplification of reference gene primers was used to estimate how many nucleated cells each sample contained. To quantify the absolute abundance of each unique TCRbeta CDR3 rearrangement, sequence reads were collapsed and filtered. For each sample, productive Simpson clonality was calculated as the square root of Simpson's diversity index over productive rearrangements. TCRdb carries this immuneACCESS record with in-frame sequences only. Its versions omit some clonotypes, under half of them owing to an unresolved V gene in the studies checked, with the rest unexplained. That table is the source of V, J and clone size, and D and trimming were worked out from the DNA. This sample has fewer than 70,000 clones in its table, and 84% of those were observed once. The ten largest clones add up to approximately 8.8% of the sample.

Whole blood was collected in K2EDTA tubes by collaborating institutions according to the institutions' own protocols. For TCRbeta analysis, collaborator samples were shipped as frozen whole blood, as isolated PBMCs, or as DNA extracted from either sample type. The chain was built from TRBV19 and TRBJ2-2; 12 central nucleotides agree with TRBD2. This receptor was taken from a man in his fifties with active COVID-19. The material sequenced was peripheral blood. The DNA sequence reads TGTGCCAGTACCCTGACTAGCGGGGGTCCCGGGGAGCTGTTTTTT. Translated, it reads CASTLTSGGPGELFF. Beyond the CDR3, the reference TRBV19 and TRBJ2-2 genes provide the residues; the full variable domain reads: DGGITQSPKYLFRKEGQNVTLSCEQNLNHDAMYWYRQDPGQGLRLIYYSQIVNDFQKGDIAEGYSVSREKKESFPLTVTSAQKNPTAFYLCASTLTSGGPGELFFGEGSRLTVL.